The sequence of this T cell receptor beta chain was determined in a study of blood T cells in healthy people across ages. V dropped 3 bases and J dropped 8 bases, with 14 bases sitting between them. The CDR3 spans 14 residues. Per germline, CDR1 SGHVS and CDR2 FNYEAQ. This clonotype was seen more than once but under ten times. Primed by a sample-barcoded 5' primer and a J-beta primer mix, a second PCR proceeded for 7 to 11 cycles. Each CDR3 protein is one row after TCRdb ran MiXCR on the 5' RACE reads. The sample holds approximately 780,000 distinct CDR3 sequences, 25% to 30% seen once. The sample also formed part of further work on T cells of mothers and their children.

This TCR was recovered from a boy younger than 18 in good health. The chain couples TRBV7-6 to TRBJ2-4, with D maybe TRBD1 (6 bases). Sample: blood. CDR3 sequence reads: CASSLQGNGDIQYF. Written as DNA, the CDR3 is TGTGCCAGCAGCTTGCAGGGGAACGGGGACATTCAGTACTTC.